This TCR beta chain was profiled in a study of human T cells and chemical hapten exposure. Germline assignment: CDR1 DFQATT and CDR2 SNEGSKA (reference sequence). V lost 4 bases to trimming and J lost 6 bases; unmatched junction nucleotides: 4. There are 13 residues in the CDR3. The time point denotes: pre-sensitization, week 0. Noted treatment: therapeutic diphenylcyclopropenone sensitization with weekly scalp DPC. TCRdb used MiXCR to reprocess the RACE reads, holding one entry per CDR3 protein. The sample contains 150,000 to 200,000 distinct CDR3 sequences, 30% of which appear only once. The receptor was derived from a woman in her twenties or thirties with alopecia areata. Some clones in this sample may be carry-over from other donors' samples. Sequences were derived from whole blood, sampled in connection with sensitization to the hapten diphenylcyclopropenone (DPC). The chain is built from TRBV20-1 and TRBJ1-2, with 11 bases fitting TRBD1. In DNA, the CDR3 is TGCAGTGCTATCCGGACAGGGGGCGATGGCTACACCTTC. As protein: CSAIRTGGDGYTF.